This entry concerns a single TCR beta chain. Antigen specificity is unknown. Only in-frame clones appear in the TCRdb table, and some are missing; sequencing was by immunoSEQ multiplex PCR. The sample contains roughly 75,000 clones, 93% of which appear only once. Trimming removed 6 bases at V and 3 bases at J, with 15 bases between. Germline V gene sequence: CDR1 KGHSH, CDR2 LQKENI. This CDR3 has 14 amino acids. This record belongs to a study of siplizumab effects on memory and regulatory T cells. The study, taken as a whole, reports: Naive T cells appeared more diverse than memory cells and seemed to be major alloresponse contributors. Solely a minor proportion of alloreactive clones could be assigned to unstimulated subsets.

The clonotype was recovered from a human donor in good health. This chain links TRBV18 with TRBJ2-7; D tentatively fits TRBD1 or TRBD2 (6 bases each). Source material: CD8+ T cells sorted from blood. CDR3 loop: CASSLGGGNYEQYF. CDR3 coding DNA: TGTGCCAGCTCCCTAGGGGGAGGAAACTACGAGCAGTACTTC.